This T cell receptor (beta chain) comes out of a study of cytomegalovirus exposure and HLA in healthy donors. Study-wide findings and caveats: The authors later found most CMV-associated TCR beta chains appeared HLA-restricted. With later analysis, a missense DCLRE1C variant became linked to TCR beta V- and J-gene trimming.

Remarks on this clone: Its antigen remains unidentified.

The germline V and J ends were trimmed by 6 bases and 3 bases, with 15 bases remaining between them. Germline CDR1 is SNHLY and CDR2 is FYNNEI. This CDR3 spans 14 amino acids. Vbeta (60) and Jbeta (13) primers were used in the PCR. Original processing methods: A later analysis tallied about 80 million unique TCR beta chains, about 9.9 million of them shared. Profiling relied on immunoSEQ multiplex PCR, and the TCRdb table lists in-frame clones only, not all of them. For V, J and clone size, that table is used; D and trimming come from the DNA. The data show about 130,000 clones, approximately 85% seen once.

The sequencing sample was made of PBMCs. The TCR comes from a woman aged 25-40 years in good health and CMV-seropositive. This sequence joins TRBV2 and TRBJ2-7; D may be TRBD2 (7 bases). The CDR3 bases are TGTGCCAGCAGGACCCAGGGAGGGGGCTACGAGCAGTACTTC. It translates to CASRTQGGGYEQYF.